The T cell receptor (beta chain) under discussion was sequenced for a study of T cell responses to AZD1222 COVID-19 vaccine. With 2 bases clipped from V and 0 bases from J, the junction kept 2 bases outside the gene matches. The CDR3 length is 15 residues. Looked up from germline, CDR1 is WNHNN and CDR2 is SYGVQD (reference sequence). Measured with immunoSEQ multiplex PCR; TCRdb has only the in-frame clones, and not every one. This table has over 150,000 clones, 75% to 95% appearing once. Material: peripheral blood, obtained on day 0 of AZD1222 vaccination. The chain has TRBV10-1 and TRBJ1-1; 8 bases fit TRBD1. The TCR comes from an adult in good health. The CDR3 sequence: CASSEQGALNTEAFF. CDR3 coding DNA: TGCGCCAGCAGTGAGCAGGGGGCCCTGAACACTGAAGCTTTCTTT.